These 25 T cell receptor beta chains originate from one sample sequenced in a study of blood T cells in healthy people across ages. Alongside a J-beta primer mix, a sample-barcoded 5' primer served in a second PCR lasting 7 to 11 cycles. Using its own MiXCR run on the 5' RACE reads, TCRdb lists one record per CDR3 protein. Counted here are around 870,000 distinct CDR3 sequences, about 30% occurring once; the ten biggest clones make up 15% to 20%. The sequenced sample consisted of blood. The receptors derive from a woman of 80 years or more in good health.

The J gene is TRBJ1-2, the V gene TRBV20-1; 10 bases are shared with TRBD1. This CDR3 has 13 residues. In germline, CDR1 is DFQATT, CDR2 SNEGSKA (reference sequence). The V gene end was trimmed by 2 bases and the J gene end by 6 bases; junction bases not matched to a gene: 3. CDR3 loop: CSARRTGGNGYTF. CDR3 nucleotide sequence: TGCAGTGCTAGAAGGACAGGGGGTAATGGCTACACCTTC.

The gene calls are TRBV27 and TRBJ1-1; perhaps TRBD1 as D (5 bases). This CDR3 region has 15 residues. Trimming removed 2 bases from V and 1 base from J, with 11 bases in between. From germline, CDR1 is MNHEY and CDR2 SMNVEV (reference sequence). For the CDR3, the DNA is TGTGCCAGCAGTTTAGGTATTACAGGGAACACTGAAGCTTTCTTT. This codes for CASSLGITGNTEAFF.

The chain combines TRBV20-1 with TRBJ1-1; no firm D call. CDR3 size: 12 residues. Trimming shortened V by 6 bases and J by 5 bases, and 13 bases separated the two germline ends. CDR1 and CDR2 from the germline V gene are DFQATT and SNEGSKA (reference sequence). The CDR3 DNA reads as TGCAGTGCGAGACCCCACAATACTGAAGCTTTCTTT. Its translation: CSARPHNTEAFF.

At least ten counts were recorded for this clonotype. The chain couples TRBV7-6 to TRBJ2-3; D possibly corresponds to TRBD1 (6 bases). Trimming removed 6 bases from V and 1 base from J, with 14 bases in between. The CDR3 covers 15 residues. Germline CDR1 and CDR2: SGHVS and FNYEAQ. CDR3 loop: CASRPQGFRTDTQYF. CDR3 nucleotides: TGTGCCAGCAGACCGCAGGGGTTCCGCACAGATACGCAGTATTTT.

The chain links TRBV11-3 to TRBJ2-7; D may correspond to TRBD1 or TRBD2 (6 bases each). The end of the DNA aligns better with TRBJ2-4, so the J call may be wrong. The CDR3 has 15 amino acids. Germline lookup yields CDR1 SGHNT and CDR2 YENEEA. CDR3 sequence: CASSPHGGSGNIQYF. The CDR3 DNA follows: TGTGCCAGCAGTCCCCACGGGGGCTCAGGGAACATTCAGTACTTC.

Worth noting for this clonotype: Sequence at one end of the junction differs from germline and may be a read error. This chain links TRBV6-5 with TRBJ2-4; D gene unclear. Gene TRBJ2-7 matches the end of the DNA better, so the J call may be wrong. The CDR3 runs to 13 residues. Germline V gene data show CDR1 as MNHEY and CDR2 as SVGAGI. The CDR3 sequence: CAGSRLRMYEQYF. DNA of the CDR3: TGTGCCGGCAGCCGCCTGCGGATGTACGAGCAGTACTTC.

This clonotype was seen repeatedly, ten times or more. The V and J genes are TRBV7-9 and TRBJ1-6; D unclear. This CDR3 has 12 residues. Per the germline V gene, CDR1 is SEHNR and CDR2 is FQNEAQ (reference sequence). V lost 5 bases to trimming and J lost 4 bases, with 3 bases between them. CDR3 sequence: CASSTYNSPLHF. The CDR3 DNA follows: TGTGCCAGCAGCACGTATAATTCACCCCTCCACTTT.

The CDR3 spells CASTQRGIETQYF. In DNA, the CDR3 is TGTGCCAGCACCCAACGGGGGATTGAGACCCAGTACTTC. The chain couples TRBV6-1 to TRBJ2-5; weak D call: TRBD2 (6 bases). This CDR3 comprises 13 residues. The germline V and J ends were trimmed by 7 bases and 5 bases, with 14 bases remaining between them. Germline loops: CDR1 MNHNS, CDR2 SASEGT.

In its sample, this clonotype was seen a few times. The chain couples TRBV30 to TRBJ2-3; D gene ambiguous. The V gene lost 2 bases and the J gene lost 6 bases, with 9 bases spanning the gap. Germline CDR1 reads GTSNPN; CDR2 reads SVGIG (reference sequence). CDR3 length: 12 residues. This CDR3 reads CAWSPQADTQYF. The CDR3 DNA follows: TGTGCCTGGAGTCCCCAAGCGGATACGCAGTATTTT.

This clonotype turned up a few times. The V gene is TRBV20-1, the J gene TRBJ2-7; tentatively, D is TRBD1 (6 bases). Germline V gives CDR1 DFQATT, CDR2 SNEGSKA (reference sequence). The CDR3 spans 11 residues. Between the trimmed V and J ends, which lost 8 bases and 5 bases, there was a span of 13 bases. The CDR3 DNA reads as TGCAGTTTAGGGGGTCCGGACGAGCAGTACTTC. Encoded protein: CSLGGPDEQYF.

This clonotype appeared many times. CDR3 amino acids: CASSLAWGGETQYF. In DNA, the CDR3 is TGTGCCAGCAGCTTAGCCTGGGGGGGGGAGACCCAGTACTTC. This chain uses TRBV7-2 with TRBJ2-5; 7 bases map to TRBD2. With V trimmed by 0 bases and J by 5 bases, 3 bases remained unmatched. Germline CDR1 SGHTA, CDR2 FQGNSA. This CDR3 region has 14 residues.

This clonotype has a count of ten or more. The V call is TRBV7-2, the J call TRBJ2-3; 12 bases fit TRBD2. The length of the CDR3 is 18 residues. V was clipped by 3 bases and J by 5 bases; unmatched bases: 12. Germline V gene sequence: CDR1 SGHTA, CDR2 FQGNSA. CDR3 coding DNA: TGTGCCAGCAGCTTCCTTGGGCTAGCGGGGGGGCGGGAAGATACGCAGTATTTT. Encoded protein: CASSFLGLAGGREDTQYF.

This clonotype was observed at least ten times. The genes are TRBV5-1 and TRBJ2-3; D unclear. V was pared by 4 bases and J by 0 bases, with 15 bases between. Per the germline V gene, CDR1 is SGHRS and CDR2 is YFSETQ. CDR3 length equals 16 residues. This CDR3 reads CASSQRQDSSTDTQYF. The CDR3 nucleotides read TGCGCCAGCAGCCAGAGACAAGACTCTAGCACAGATACGCAGTATTTT.

This clonotype was recorded a few times. A much larger clone sits a single nucleotide away, making a read error possible. The CDR3 reads CSARARAGDSYEQYF. CDR3 DNA sequence: TGCAGTGCTAGAGCACGAGCGGGGGACTCCTACGAGCAGTACTTC. The chain combines TRBV20-1 with TRBJ2-7, with 8 bases fitting TRBD2. Trimming at V came to 1 base and at J to 0 bases, leaving 5 bases not matched to a gene. This CDR3 has 15 amino acids. CDR1 is DFQATT, CDR2 SNEGSKA, per germline (reference sequence).

The sample holds a few counts of this clonotype. The chain has TRBV12-3 or TRBV12-4 and TRBJ2-2; TRBD2 is a possible D gene (6 bases). This CDR3 region has 15 residues. The V end was cut by 2 bases, the J end by 4 bases, with 11 bases between. CDR3 DNA: TGTGCCAGCAGTTTAAGGGGACTCCGCACCGGGGAGCTGTTTTTT. Residues: CASSLRGLRTGELFF.

This clonotype was observed at least ten times. The chain is built from TRBV20-1 and TRBJ2-3, with D perhaps being TRBD1 or TRBD2 (5 bases each). Germline CDR1 and CDR2: DFQATT and SNEGSKA (reference sequence). This CDR3 is 14 amino acids long. V lost 2 bases and J lost 2, with 11 bases in between. CDR3 region: CSARRGRPTDTQYF. CDR3 DNA: TGCAGTGCTAGACGGGGACGACCCACAGATACGCAGTATTTT.

Remarks on this clonotype: A much larger clone is a single base away; this may be a read error. V is TRBV12-3 or TRBV12-4 and J is TRBJ1-6, with D perhaps TRBD1 (6 bases). The CDR3 loop spans 15 amino acids. CDR3 in amino acids: CASLSYGGGDSPPHF. The CDR3 DNA reads TGTGCCAGCCTTTCCTATGGGGGCGGAGATTCACCCCCCCACTTT.

Worth noting for this clonotype: A much larger clone sits a single nucleotide away, making a read error possible. CDR3 in amino acids: CANSLFRTGGQETQYF. The CDR3 bases are TGTGCCAACAGCCTTTTCCGGACAGGCGGGCAAGAGACCCAGTACTTC. The chain recombines TRBV13 with TRBJ2-7; 7 bases match TRBD1. The end of the DNA fits TRBJ2-5 better, so the J call may be wrong. The CDR3 contains 16 residues. CDR1 is PRHDT and CDR2 is FYEKMQ in the germline V gene (reference sequence).

This clonotype was recorded at least ten times. The chain joins TRBV29-1 to TRBJ2-5; D remains ambiguous. CDR1 and CDR2 (germline): SQVTM, ANQGSEA. V lost 3 bases and J lost 6, with 11 bases in between. This CDR3 is 12 amino acids long. The CDR3 region is CSVDKIAKTQYF. The CDR3 DNA sequence: TGCAGCGTTGACAAGATCGCCAAGACCCAGTACTTC.

As to this clonotype: This sequence may be a read error, since a much larger clone differs from it by one base. This rearrangement joins TRBV7-8 to TRBJ2-1; D not certain. Trimming stripped 5 bases from V and 8 bases from J, with 13 bases between. The CDR3 is 13 amino acids. Germline values: CDR1 SGHVS, CDR2 FQNEAQ. The CDR3 DNA reads as TGTGCCAGCAGCCCCCAAAGGAGCCATGAGCAGTTCTTC. Residues: CASSPQRSHEQFF. Using reference TRBV7-8 and TRBJ2-1 for the parts outside the CDR3, the full variable domain is GAGVSQSPRYKVAKRGQDVALRCDPISGHVSLFWYQQALGQGPEFLTYFQNEAQLDKSGLPSDRFFAERPEGSVSTLKIQRTQQEDSAVYLCASSPQRSHEQFFGPGTRLTVL.

The CDR3 region has the DNA TGTGCCAGCTCACCCGGGGGACTAGCGGGGACCATCAATGAGCAGTTCTTC. This gives the protein CASSPGGLAGTINEQFF. V and J are TRBV18 and TRBJ2-1, with 13 bases lining up with TRBD2. Germline V lookup: CDR1 KGHSH, CDR2 LQKENI. The CDR3 extends over 17 amino acids. J was trimmed by 6 bases and V by 3 bases; bases with no gene match: 8. Full variable domain (remainder filled in from reference TRBV18 and TRBJ2-1): NAGVMQNPRHLVRRRGQEARLRCSPMKGHSHVYWYRQLPEEGLKFMVYLQKENIIDESGMPKERFSAEFPKEGPSILRIQQVVRGDSAAYFCASSPGGLAGTINEQFFGPGTRLTVL.

This chain links TRBV9 with TRBJ1-5; no definite D call. Germline V lookup: CDR1 SGDLS, CDR2 YYNGEE. The ends were cut back, 3 bases at V and 4 bases at J, with 11 bases in the middle. The CDR3 is made up of 14 amino acids. The CDR3 reads CASSADASNQPQHF. DNA of the CDR3: TGTGCCAGCAGCGCTGACGCGAGTAATCAGCCCCAGCATTTT. The entire variable domain, with the rest obtained from reference TRBV9 and TRBJ1-5, is as follows: DSGVTQTPKHLITATGQRVTLRCSPRSGDLSVYWYQQSLDQGLQFLIQYYNGEERAKGNILERFSAQQFPDLHSELNLSSLELGDSALYFCASSADASNQPQHFGDGTRLSIL.

This rearrangement joins TRBV25-1 to TRBJ2-3; possible D gene TRBD1, 6 bases. Germline V lookup: CDR1 MGHDK, CDR2 SYGVNS. V was shortened by 5 bases and J by 6 bases, with 18 bases between the two germline ends. The CDR3 has 15 amino acids. The CDR3 protein is CASSNRERGYDTQYF. The DNA of the CDR3 is TGTGCCAGCAGTAACAGGGAACGGGGTTATGATACGCAGTATTTT.

This clonotype was picked up many times. This chain links TRBV9 with TRBJ2-1, with 7 bases fitting TRBD2. CDR1 SGDLS and CDR2 YYNGEE come from the germline V gene. The V segment lost 4 bases and the J segment 4 bases; nucleotides outside the gene matches: 8. The CDR3 totals 15 residues. This chain's CDR3 is CASSSMGGTYNEQFF. CDR3 coding DNA: TGTGCCAGCAGCTCTATGGGGGGGACTTACAATGAGCAGTTCTTC.

This clonotype was detected ten times or more. The rearrangement uses TRBV7-2 and TRBJ1-6; D unresolved. CDR1 SGHTA and CDR2 FQGNSA come from the germline V gene. The CDR3 is 16 amino acids. V lost 5 bases and J lost 2, with 13 bases in between. The CDR3 loop reads CASSGSASTYNSPLHF. Here the CDR3 DNA reads TGTGCCAGCAGCGGGAGCGCAAGCACCTATAATTCACCCCTCCACTTT.